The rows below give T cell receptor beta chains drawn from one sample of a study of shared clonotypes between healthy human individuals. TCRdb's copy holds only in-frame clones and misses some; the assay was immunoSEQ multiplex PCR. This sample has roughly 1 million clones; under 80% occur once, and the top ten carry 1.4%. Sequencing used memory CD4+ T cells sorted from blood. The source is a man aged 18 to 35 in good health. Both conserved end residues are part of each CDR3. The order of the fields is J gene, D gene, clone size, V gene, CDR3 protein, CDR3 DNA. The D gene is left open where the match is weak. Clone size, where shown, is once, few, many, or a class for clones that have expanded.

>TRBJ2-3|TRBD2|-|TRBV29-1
CSVGRGAGTDTQYF
TGCAGCGTCGGGCGGGGGGCAGGCACAGATACGCAGTATTTT
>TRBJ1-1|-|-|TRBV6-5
CASSSNFQGNTEAFF
TGTGCCAGCAGTTCCAATTTTCAGGGGAACACTGAAGCTTTCTTT
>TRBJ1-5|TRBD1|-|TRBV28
CASSLRTGLGQPQHF
TGTGCCAGCAGTTTAAGGACAGGGTTGGGTCAGCCCCAGCATTTT
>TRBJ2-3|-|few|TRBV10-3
CAISWVGDTQYF
TGTGCCATCAGCTGGGTCGGAGATACGCAGTATTTT
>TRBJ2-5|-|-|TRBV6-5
CASSYEGGVETQYF
TGTGCCAGCAGTTATGAGGGGGGGGTAGAGACCCAGTACTTC
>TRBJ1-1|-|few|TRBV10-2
CASRPTQGRDEAFF
TGCGCCAGCAGACCAACCCAGGGACGGGATGAAGCTTTCTTT
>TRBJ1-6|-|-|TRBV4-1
CASRWDTRSPLHF
TGCGCCAGCAGATGGGACACACGGTCACCCCTCCACTTT
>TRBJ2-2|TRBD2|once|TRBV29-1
CSVEDLRGEGTGELFF
TGCAGCGTTGAAGATCTCCGGGGGGAGGGCACCGGGGAGCTGTTTTTT
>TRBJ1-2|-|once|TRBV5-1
CASSLSPDLYGYTF
TGCGCCAGCAGCTTGTCCCCGGACCTCTATGGCTACACCTTC
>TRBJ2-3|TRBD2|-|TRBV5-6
CASSSWGLAGIGDTQYF
TGTGCCAGCAGCTCCTGGGGACTAGCGGGTATAGGAGATACGCAGTATTTT
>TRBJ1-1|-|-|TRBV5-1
CASSPGTLNTEAFF
TGCGCCAGCAGCCCGGGGACTTTGAACACTGAAGCTTTCTTT
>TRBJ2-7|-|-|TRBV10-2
CASMRGYEQYF
TGCGCCAGCATGAGAGGCTACGAGCAGTACTTC
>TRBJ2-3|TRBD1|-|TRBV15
CATSRRQGVTDTQYF
TGTGCCACCAGCAGGAGACAGGGGGTAACAGATACGCAGTATTTT
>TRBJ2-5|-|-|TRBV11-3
CASCQETQYF
TGTGCCAGCTGTCAAGAGACCCAGTACTTC
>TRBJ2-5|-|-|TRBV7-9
CASSLDLNVETQYF
TGTGCCAGCAGCTTAGATCTAAACGTAGAGACCCAGTACTTC
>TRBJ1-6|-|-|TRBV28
CASSGGRPNSPLHF
TGTGCCAGCTCTGGGGGGCGGCCCAATTCACCCCTCCACTTT